This T cell receptor (beta chain) was obtained from a study of PD-L1 blockade in urothelial cancer. The wider study: Atezolizumab 1,200 mg was given intravenously every 3 weeks, starting 2014. There were a median of roughly 140,000 T cells in blood samples.

Templates that were synthetic TCR analogs were spiked into each PCR. TCRdb's copy holds only in-frame clones and misses some; the assay was immunoSEQ multiplex PCR. Of 50,000 or so clones detected, about four fifths appear once; the ten largest clones hold 4% to 5%. Per the germline V gene, CDR1 is SNHLY and CDR2 is FYNNEI. The length of the CDR3 is 15 residues. With 4 bases clipped from V and 6 bases from J, the junction kept 5 bases outside the gene matches. V gene TRBV2 combines with J gene TRBJ2-1, with 11 nucleotides matching TRBD2. This receptor was taken from a man in his 70s with urothelial cancer. The material was PBMCs, obtained around atezolizumab (anti-PD-L1) treatment. The CDR3 spells CASSVETSGTNEQFF. CDR3 bases: TGTGCCAGCAGTGTGGAGACTAGCGGGACCAATGAGCAGTTCTTC.